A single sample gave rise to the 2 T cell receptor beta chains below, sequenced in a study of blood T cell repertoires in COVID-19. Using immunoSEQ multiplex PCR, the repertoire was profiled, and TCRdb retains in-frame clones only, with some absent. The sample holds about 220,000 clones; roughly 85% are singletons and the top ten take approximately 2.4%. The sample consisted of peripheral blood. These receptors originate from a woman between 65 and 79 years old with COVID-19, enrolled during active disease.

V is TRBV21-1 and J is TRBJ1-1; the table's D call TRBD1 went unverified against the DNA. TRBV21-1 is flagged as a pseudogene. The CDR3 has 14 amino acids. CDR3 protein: CASSKDQAGTEAFF. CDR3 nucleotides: TGTGCCAGCAGCAAAGACCAGGCCGGCACTGAAGCTTTCTTT.

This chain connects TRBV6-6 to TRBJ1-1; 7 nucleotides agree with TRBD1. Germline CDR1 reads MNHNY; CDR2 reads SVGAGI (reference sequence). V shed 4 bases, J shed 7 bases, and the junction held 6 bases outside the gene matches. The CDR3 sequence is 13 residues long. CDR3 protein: CASSFPGTDEAFF. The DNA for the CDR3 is TGTGCCAGCAGTTTCCCAGGGACAGATGAAGCTTTCTTT.